This T cell receptor beta chain was obtained from a study of regulatory T cells in long-lasting Graves disease. V shed 5 bases and J shed 3 bases, with 10 bases lying between them. Germline values: CDR1 DFQATT, CDR2 SNEGSKA (reference sequence). The CDR3 has 12 amino acids. This clonotype was counted only a few times. As to time point: newly diagnosed GD, antithyroid drugs for less than 3 months. RNA isolated from PBMCs was used to make the TCR library. Sequencing libraries for TCR beta were prepared with iRepertoire HTBI primers and Arm-PCR of CDR3 regions. A single record per CDR3 protein comes from TCRdb applying MiXCR to the multiplex PCR reads. The sample lists 400,000 to 500,000 distinct CDR3 sequences, approximately 15% occurring once. These records were also assigned to another study, of T cells in Graves' hyperthyroidism and ophthalmopathy. That investigation notes: Separating ophthalmopathy from stable hyperthyroidism was achieved by a 13 V-J model.

V and J are TRBV20-1 and TRBJ1-1, with D possibly being TRBD1 (6 bases). Sample: peripheral blood mononuclear cells (PBMCs), taken at new diagnosis, from a patient treated with antithyroid drugs. This clonotype originated in a woman between 40 and 55 years old with Graves disease. The CDR3 is CSAVEGDTEAFF. CDR3 nucleotides: TGCAGTGCTGTAGAGGGGGACACTGAAGCTTTCTTT.